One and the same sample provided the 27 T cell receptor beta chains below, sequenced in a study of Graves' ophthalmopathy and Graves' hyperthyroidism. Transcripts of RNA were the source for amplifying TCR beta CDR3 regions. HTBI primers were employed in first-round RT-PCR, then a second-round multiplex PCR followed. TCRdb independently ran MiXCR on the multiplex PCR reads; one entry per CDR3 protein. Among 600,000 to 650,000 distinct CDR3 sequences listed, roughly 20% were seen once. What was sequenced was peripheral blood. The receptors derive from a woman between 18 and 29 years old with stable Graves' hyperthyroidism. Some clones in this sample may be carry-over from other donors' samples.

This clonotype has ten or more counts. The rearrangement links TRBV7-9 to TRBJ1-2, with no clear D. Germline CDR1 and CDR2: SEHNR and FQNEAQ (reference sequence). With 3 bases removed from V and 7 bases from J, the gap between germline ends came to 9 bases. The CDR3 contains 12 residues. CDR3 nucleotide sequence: TGTGCCAGCAGCTTTGATTTGCCTGGCTACACCTTC. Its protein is CASSFDLPGYTF.

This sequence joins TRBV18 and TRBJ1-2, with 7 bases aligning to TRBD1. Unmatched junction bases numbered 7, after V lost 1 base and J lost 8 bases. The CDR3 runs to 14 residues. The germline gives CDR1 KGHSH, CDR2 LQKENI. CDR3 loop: CASSPLGTAEGYTF. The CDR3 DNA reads TGTGCCAGCTCACCACTCGGGACAGCGGAGGGCTACACCTTC.

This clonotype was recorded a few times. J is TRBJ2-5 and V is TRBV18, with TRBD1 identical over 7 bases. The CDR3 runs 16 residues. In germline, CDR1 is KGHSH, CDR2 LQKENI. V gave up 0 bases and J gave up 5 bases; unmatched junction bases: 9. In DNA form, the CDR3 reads TGTGCCAGCTCACCACCGGCGGACAGGCAACTGGAGACCCAGTACTTC. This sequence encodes CASSPPADRQLETQYF.

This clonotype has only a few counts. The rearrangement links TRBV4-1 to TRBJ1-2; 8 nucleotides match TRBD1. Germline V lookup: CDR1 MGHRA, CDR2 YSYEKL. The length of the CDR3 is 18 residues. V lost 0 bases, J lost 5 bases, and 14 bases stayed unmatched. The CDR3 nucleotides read TGCGCCAGCAGCCAAGATCGGGGGACAGGCCGGGGGAATTATGGCTACACCTTC. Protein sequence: CASSQDRGTGRGNYGYTF.

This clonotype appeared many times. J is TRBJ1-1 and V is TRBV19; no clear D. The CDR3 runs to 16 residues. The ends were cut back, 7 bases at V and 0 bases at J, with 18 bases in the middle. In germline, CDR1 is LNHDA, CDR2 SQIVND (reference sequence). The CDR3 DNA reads TGTGCCAGTAAACTCCTGAGTGGACGGTTGAACACTGAAGCTTTCTTT. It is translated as CASKLLSGRLNTEAFF. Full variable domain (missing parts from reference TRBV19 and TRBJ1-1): DGGITQSPKYLFRKEGQNVTLSCEQNLNHDAMYWYRQDPGQGLRLIYYSQIVNDFQKGDIAEGYSVSREKKESFPLTVTSAQKNPTAFYLCASKLLSGRLNTEAFFGQGTRLTVV.

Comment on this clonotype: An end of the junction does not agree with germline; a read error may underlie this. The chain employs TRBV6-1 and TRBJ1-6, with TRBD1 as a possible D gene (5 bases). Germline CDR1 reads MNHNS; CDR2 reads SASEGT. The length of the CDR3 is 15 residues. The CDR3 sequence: CASSGILYGGSPLRF. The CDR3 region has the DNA TGTGCCAGCAGCGGAATACTGTACGGGGGTTCACCCCTCCGGTTT.

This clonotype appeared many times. CDR3 amino acids: CASSRDTGAEQYF. CDR3 sequence (DNA): TGTGCCAGCAGCCGCGACACAGGGGCCGAGCAGTACTTC. The chain has TRBV6-1 and TRBJ2-7, with 7 nucleotides matching TRBD1. The ends lost 6 bases at V and 6 bases at J; junction bases unmatched: 8. The CDR3 loop spans 13 amino acids. CDR1 and CDR2 (germline): MNHNS, SASEGT.

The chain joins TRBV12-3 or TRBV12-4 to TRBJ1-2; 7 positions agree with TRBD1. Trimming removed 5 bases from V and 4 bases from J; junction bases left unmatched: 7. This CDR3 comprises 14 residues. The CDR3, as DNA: TGTGCCAGCAGTGAGGGACAGCACCTCTATGGCTACACCTTC. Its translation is CASSEGQHLYGYTF.

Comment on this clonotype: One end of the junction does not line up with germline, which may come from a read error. CDR3 DNA sequence: TGTGCCAGCATCTTGACTAGCGGGAGTCCCTACGAGCAGTACTTC. As protein: CASILTSGSPYEQYF. This rearrangement joins TRBV5-5 to TRBJ2-7; 12 nucleotides match TRBD2. The CDR3 runs 15 residues. CDR1 SGHKS and CDR2 YYEKEE come from the germline V gene (reference sequence).

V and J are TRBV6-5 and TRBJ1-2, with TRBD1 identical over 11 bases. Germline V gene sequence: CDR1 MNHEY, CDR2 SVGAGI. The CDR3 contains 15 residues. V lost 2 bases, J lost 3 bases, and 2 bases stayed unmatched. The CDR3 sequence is CASSYQGQGDYGYTF. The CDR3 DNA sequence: TGTGCCAGCAGTTACCAGGGACAGGGGGACTATGGCTACACCTTC.

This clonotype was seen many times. As DNA, the CDR3 is TGCAGCGTTGACGCACAAGGACAGCTCGAGACCCAGTACTTC. Its protein product is CSVDAQGQLETQYF. The genes are TRBV29-1 and TRBJ2-5; possible D gene TRBD1, 6 bases. The CDR3 has 14 amino acids. Germline V lookup: CDR1 SQVTM, CDR2 ANQGSEA. V was pared by 3 bases and J by 5 bases, with 16 bases between.

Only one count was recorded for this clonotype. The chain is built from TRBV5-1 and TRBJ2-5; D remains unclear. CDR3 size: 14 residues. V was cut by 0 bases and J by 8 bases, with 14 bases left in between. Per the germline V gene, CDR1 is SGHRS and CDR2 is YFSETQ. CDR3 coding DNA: TGCGCCAGCAGCTTGGTCTCGACGGCCACTACCCAGTACTTC. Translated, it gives CASSLVSTATTQYF. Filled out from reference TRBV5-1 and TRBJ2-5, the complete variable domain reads KAGVTQTPRYLIKTRGQQVTLSCSPISGHRSVSWYQQTPGQGLQFLFEYFSETQRNKGNFPGRFSGRQFSNSRSEMNVSTLELGDSALYLCASSLVSTATTQYFGPGTRLLVL.

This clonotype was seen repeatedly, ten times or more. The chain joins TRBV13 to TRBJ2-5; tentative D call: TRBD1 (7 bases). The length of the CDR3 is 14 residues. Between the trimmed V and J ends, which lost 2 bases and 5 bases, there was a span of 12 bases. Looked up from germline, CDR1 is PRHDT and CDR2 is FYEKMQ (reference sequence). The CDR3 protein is CASSLRPGGETQYF. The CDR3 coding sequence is TGTGCCAGCAGCTTAAGACCAGGGGGGGAGACCCAGTACTTC.

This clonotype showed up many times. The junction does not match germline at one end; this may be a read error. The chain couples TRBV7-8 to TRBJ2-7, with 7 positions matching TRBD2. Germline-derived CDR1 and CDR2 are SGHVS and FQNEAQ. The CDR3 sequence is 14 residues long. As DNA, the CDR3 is TGTGCCAGCGGCTTGGGTCTAGCGGCTGTAGCTTGGTACTTC. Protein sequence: CASGLGLAAVAWYF.

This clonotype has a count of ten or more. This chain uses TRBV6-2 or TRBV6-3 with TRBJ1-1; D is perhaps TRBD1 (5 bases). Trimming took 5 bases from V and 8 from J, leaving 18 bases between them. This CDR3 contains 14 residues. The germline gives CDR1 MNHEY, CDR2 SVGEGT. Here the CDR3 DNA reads TGTGCCAGCAGTACCGGGACGACGTCTTTGGAAGCTTTCTTT. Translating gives CASSTGTTSLEAFF.

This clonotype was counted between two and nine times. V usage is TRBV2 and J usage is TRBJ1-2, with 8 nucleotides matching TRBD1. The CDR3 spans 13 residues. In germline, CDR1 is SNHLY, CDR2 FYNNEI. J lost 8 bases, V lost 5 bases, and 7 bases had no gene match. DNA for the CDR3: TGTGCCAGCAGTAGGACAGGGACGACAGGCTACACCTTC. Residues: CASSRTGTTGYTF.

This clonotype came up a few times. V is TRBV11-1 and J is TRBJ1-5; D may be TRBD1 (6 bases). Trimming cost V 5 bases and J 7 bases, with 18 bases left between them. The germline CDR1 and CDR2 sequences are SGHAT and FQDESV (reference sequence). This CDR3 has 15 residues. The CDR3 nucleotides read TGTGCCAGCAGCCAGACGGGGGGCTTCGGGCAGCCCCAGCATTTT. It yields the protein CASSQTGGFGQPQHF.

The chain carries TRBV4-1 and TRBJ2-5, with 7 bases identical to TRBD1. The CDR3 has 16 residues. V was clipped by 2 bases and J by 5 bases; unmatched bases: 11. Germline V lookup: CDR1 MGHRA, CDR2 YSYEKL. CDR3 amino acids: CASSQTGQAAWETQYF. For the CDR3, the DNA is TGCGCCAGCAGCCAAACAGGACAGGCCGCTTGGGAGACCCAGTACTTC.

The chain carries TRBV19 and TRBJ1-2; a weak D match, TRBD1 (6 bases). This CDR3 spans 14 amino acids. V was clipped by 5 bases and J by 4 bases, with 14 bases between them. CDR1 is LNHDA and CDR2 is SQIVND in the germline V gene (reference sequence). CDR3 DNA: TGTGCCAGTAGTCCCAGGGGTCGGGGCTATGGCTACACCTTC. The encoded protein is CASSPRGRGYGYTF.

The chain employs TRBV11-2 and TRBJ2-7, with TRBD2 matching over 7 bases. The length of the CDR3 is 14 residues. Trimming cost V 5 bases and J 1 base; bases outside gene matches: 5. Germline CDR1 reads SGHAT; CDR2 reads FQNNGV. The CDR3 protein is CASSRGVVSYEQYF. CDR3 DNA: TGTGCCAGCAGCCGGGGGGTTGTTTCCTACGAGCAGTACTTC.

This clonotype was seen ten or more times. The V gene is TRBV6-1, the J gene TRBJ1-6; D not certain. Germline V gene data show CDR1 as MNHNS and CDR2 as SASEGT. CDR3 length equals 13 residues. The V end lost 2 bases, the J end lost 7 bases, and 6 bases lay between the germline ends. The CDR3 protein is CASSERRNSPLHF. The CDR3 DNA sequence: TGTGCCAGCAGTGAACGGAGAAATTCACCCCTCCACTTT.

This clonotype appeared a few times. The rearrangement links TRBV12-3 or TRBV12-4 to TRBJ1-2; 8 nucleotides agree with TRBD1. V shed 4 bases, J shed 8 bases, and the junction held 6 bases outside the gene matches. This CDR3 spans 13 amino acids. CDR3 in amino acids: CASSWQGARGYTF. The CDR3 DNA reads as TGTGCCAGCAGTTGGCAGGGGGCGCGGGGCTACACCTTC.

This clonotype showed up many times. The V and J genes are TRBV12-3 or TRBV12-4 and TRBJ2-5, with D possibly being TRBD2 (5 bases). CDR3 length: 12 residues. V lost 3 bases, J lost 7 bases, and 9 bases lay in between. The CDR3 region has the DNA TGTGCCAGCAGTTTTGTTGAGGGGACCCAGTACTTC. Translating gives CASSFVEGTQYF.

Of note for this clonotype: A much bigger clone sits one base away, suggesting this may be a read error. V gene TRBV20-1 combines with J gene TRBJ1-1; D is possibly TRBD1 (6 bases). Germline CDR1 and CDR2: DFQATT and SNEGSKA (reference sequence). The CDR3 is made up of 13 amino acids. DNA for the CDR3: TGCAGTGCTGTCCGGGGGCTGAGAACTGAATCTTTCTTT. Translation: CSAVRGLRTESFF.

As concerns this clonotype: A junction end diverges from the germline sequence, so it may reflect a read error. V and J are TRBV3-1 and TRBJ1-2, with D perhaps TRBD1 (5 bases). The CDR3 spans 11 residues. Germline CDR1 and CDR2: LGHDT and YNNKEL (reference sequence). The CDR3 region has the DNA TGTGCCAGCAGCCAAGGACAGACCGACGCCTTC. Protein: CASSQGQTDAF.

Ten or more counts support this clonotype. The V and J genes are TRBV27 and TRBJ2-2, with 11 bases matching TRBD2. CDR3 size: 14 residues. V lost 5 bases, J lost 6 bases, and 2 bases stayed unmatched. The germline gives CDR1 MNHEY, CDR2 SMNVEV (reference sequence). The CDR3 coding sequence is TGTGCCAGCAGTACTAGCGGGAGTGCCGGGGAGCTGTTTTTT. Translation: CASSTSGSAGELFF.

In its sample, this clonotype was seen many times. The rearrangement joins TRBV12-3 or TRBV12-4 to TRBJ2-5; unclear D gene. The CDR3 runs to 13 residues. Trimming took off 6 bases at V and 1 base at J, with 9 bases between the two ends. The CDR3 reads CASSWASQETQYF. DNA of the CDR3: TGTGCCAGCAGCTGGGCCTCCCAAGAGACCCAGTACTTC.